The 26 T cell receptor beta chains listed next were all sequenced from one sample in a study of blood T cell repertoires in COVID-19. Some clones are missing from TCRdb's copy, which holds only in-frame ones; the method was immunoSEQ multiplex PCR. The data hold about 350,000 clones, with roughly 90% observed a single time. The sequencing sample was made of PBMCs or T cells enriched from blood (not recorded which). The origin of the receptors is a woman aged 25-40 years who had recovered from COVID-19.

CDR3 amino acids: CATRDWAGAEAFF. In nucleotides, the CDR3 is TGTGCCACCCGCGATTGGGCTGGTGCTGAAGCTTTCTTT. V is TRBV24-1 and J is TRBJ1-1; D is ambiguous. The CDR3 is 13 residues long. Germline CDR1 is KGHDR and CDR2 is SFDVKD. Trimming removed 9 bases at V and 6 bases at J, with 16 bases between.

The chain carries TRBV11-2 and TRBJ2-7, with a tentative D call TRBD1 (5 bases). This CDR3 region has 14 residues. V lost 0 bases and J 2 bases, leaving 8 bases between the germline ends. CDR1 is SGHAT, CDR2 FQNNGV, per germline. CDR3: CASSLEIGAYEQYF. CDR3 DNA sequence: TGTGCCAGCAGCTTAGAAATAGGGGCCTACGAGCAGTACTTC. The full variable domain, rest sourced from reference TRBV11-2 and TRBJ2-7, is EAGVAQSPRYKIIEKRQSVAFWCNPISGHATLYWYQQILGQGPKLLIQFQNNGVVDDSQLPKDRFSAERLKGVDSTLKIQPAKLEDSAVYLCASSLEIGAYEQYFGPGTRLTVT.

This chain joins TRBV6-1 and TRBJ1-6; 10 bases align to TRBD1. This CDR3 has 15 residues. Germline trimming cut 3 bases from V and 7 bases from J; bases unmatched to any gene: 3. Germline V lookup: CDR1 MNHNS, CDR2 SASEGT. CDR3 in amino acids: CASSEEGQGNSPLHF. CDR3 coding DNA: TGTGCCAGCAGTGAGGAGGGACAGGGGAATTCACCCCTCCACTTT.

The J gene is TRBJ2-7, the V gene TRBV19, with D uncertain. Germline-derived CDR1 and CDR2 are LNHDA and SQIVND (reference sequence). The length of the CDR3 is 12 residues. Trimming pared 4 bases from V and 7 bases from J, leaving 11 bases between. The CDR3 region has the DNA TGTGCCAGTAGTACCCTCCGGTCGGAGCAGTACTTC. Encoded protein: CASSTLRSEQYF.

The J gene is TRBJ2-7, the V gene TRBV27, with D perhaps TRBD2 (5 bases). This CDR3 spans 14 amino acids. The V gene lost 6 bases and the J gene lost 3 bases, with 15 bases spanning the gap. The germline gives CDR1 MNHEY, CDR2 SMNVEV (reference sequence). DNA of the CDR3: TGTGCCAGCAGACTAACTAGAAATCTCTACGAGCAGTACTTC. This encodes CASRLTRNLYEQYF.

This clone was observed a few times. The germline gene is not matched at one end of the junction; a read error may be the cause. V gene TRBV15 combines with J gene TRBJ1-1; tentative D call: TRBD1 (5 bases). This CDR3 region has 10 residues. Germline V lookup: CDR1 LNHNV, CDR2 YYDKDF (reference sequence). The CDR3 here is CETANTEAFF. CDR3 sequence (DNA): TGCGAGACAGCGAACACTGAAGCTTTCTTT.

The V and J genes are TRBV30 and TRBJ1-2; 7 bases are shared with TRBD1. After removal of 5 bases from V and 0 bases from J, the junction contained 12 bases not matched to a gene. CDR1 is GTSNPN, CDR2 SVGIG, per germline (reference sequence). The CDR3 has 16 residues. The CDR3 DNA follows: TGTGCCTGGCAAGACAGGGCCCTCTTTTCTAACTATGGCTACACCTTC. Its translation is CAWQDRALFSNYGYTF.

This rearrangement joins TRBV27 to TRBJ2-7; 12 bases fit TRBD1. The CDR3 spans 15 residues. V dropped 5 bases and J dropped 5; count of bases not matched to a gene: 7. CDR1 and CDR2 (germline): MNHEY, SMNVEV (reference sequence). CDR3 protein: CASSLRGQGAHEQYF. In DNA form, the CDR3 reads TGTGCCAGCAGTCTCCGGGGACAGGGGGCACACGAGCAGTACTTC.

The V call is TRBV10-3, the J call TRBJ1-6, with 8 bases matching TRBD1. The CDR3 is 15 residues long. Germline-derived CDR1 and CDR2 are ENHRY and SYGVKD. J lost 7 bases, V lost 5 bases, and 7 bases had no gene match. CDR3 nucleotide sequence: TGTGCCATCAGTAAGGAAACAGGGGGAAATTCACCCCTCCACTTT. This sequence encodes CAISKETGGNSPLHF.

This clone has a single count. J is TRBJ2-7 and V is TRBV4-1; D not certain. V lost 0 bases and J lost 3, with 6 bases in between. This CDR3 has 13 residues. Germline CDR1 and CDR2: MGHRA and YSYEKL. CDR3 in amino acids: CASSQEPGYEQYF. CDR3 DNA sequence: TGCGCCAGCAGCCAAGAACCCGGCTACGAGCAGTACTTC.

The V and J genes are TRBV2 and TRBJ1-2; D gene ambiguous. The CDR3 length is 16 residues. Germline CDR1 reads SNHLY; CDR2 reads FYNNEI. V lost 8 bases to trimming and J lost 4 bases, with 23 bases between them. In DNA, the CDR3 is TGTGCCAGCTTAAGGTACGGAGACCTCGACCTCTATGGCTACACCTTC. This codes for CASLRYGDLDLYGYTF.

The rearrangement joins TRBV14 to TRBJ1-1, with TRBD1 matching 10 bases. CDR3 length: 16 residues. Trimming at V came to 4 bases and at J to 4 bases, leaving 9 bases not matched to a gene. Germline loops: CDR1 SGHDN, CDR2 FVKESK. The CDR3 DNA reads as TGTGCCAGCAGCCGGGACAGGGGCCTTATCCCCACTGAAGCTTTCTTT. Residues: CASSRDRGLIPTEAFF.

The V gene is TRBV5-1, the J gene TRBJ1-1; D gene ambiguous. V lost 4 bases, J lost 3 bases, and 13 bases lay in between. Germline V gene sequence: CDR1 SGHRS, CDR2 YFSETQ. This CDR3 has 14 amino acids. CDR3 residues: CASSPSLSYTEAFF. CDR3 sequence (DNA): TGCGCCAGCAGCCCTTCTCTTAGTTACACTGAAGCTTTCTTT.

The V gene is TRBV15, the J gene TRBJ2-4; 12 bases map to TRBD1. CDR1 and CDR2 (germline): LNHNV, YYDKDF (reference sequence). V lost 8 bases and J lost 5; bases outside the gene matches: 10. The CDR3 is 16 residues long. The chain's CDR3 is CATGTGGFISQNIQYF. Written as DNA, the CDR3 is TGTGCCACCGGGACAGGGGGCTTTATTAGCCAAAACATTCAGTACTTC. Supplemented by reference TRBV15 and TRBJ2-4, the full variable domain reads DAMVIQNPRYQVTQFGKPVTLSCSQTLNHNVMYWYQQKSSQAPKLLFHYYDKDFNNEADTPDNFQSRRPNTSFCFLDIRSPGLGDTAMYLCATGTGGFISQNIQYFGAGTRLSVL.

The chain employs TRBV10-2 and TRBJ2-2; 8 bases fit TRBD1. Germline lookup yields CDR1 WSHSY and CDR2 SAAADI. The CDR3 covers 13 residues. Losses at the gene ends were 11 bases for V and 3 bases for J; bases not matched to a gene: 5. As DNA, the CDR3 is TGCGCCGGCGGACAGGGTTACACCGGGGAGCTGTTTTTT. Its protein product is CAGGQGYTGELFF.

This sequence joins TRBV10-3 and TRBJ1-4, with a possible D match to TRBD1 (5 bases). The germline V and J ends were trimmed by 6 bases and 8 bases, with 19 bases remaining between them. Germline V gives CDR1 ENHRY, CDR2 SYGVKD. CDR3 length: 15 residues. The CDR3 DNA reads TGTGCCATCAGCCCCGACAAAGGGGCAGGGGAAAAACTGTTTTTT. Residues: CAISPDKGAGEKLFF.

This chain joins TRBV11-2 and TRBJ1-6; D is unclear. Trimming left V 6 bases short and J 10 bases short, with 7 bases between. The CDR3 sequence is 11 residues long. Looked up from germline, CDR1 is SGHAT and CDR2 is FQNNGV. The CDR3: CASSRGSPLHF. In DNA form, the CDR3 reads TGTGCCAGCAGTCGAGGCTCACCCCTCCACTTT.

The gene calls are TRBV6-5 and TRBJ2-5; 11 positions match TRBD2. The CDR3 covers 15 residues. CDR1 MNHEY and CDR2 SVGAGI come from the germline V gene. Losses at the gene ends were 4 bases for V and 4 bases for J; bases not matched to a gene: 5. The CDR3 reads CASSLLAGVRETQYF. The DNA of the CDR3 is TGTGCCAGCAGTTTACTAGCGGGAGTACGAGAGACCCAGTACTTC.

This clone came up a few times. V is TRBV7-9 and J is TRBJ2-7, with 8 bases that match TRBD2. Per the germline V gene, CDR1 is SEHNR and CDR2 is FQNEAQ (reference sequence). CDR3 size: 16 residues. J gave up 0 bases and V 1 base, and 5 bases lay outside the gene matches. The DNA of the CDR3 is TGTGCCAGCAGCTTAGTCTTAGCGGGAAGCTCCTACGAGCAGTACTTC. This codes for CASSLVLAGSSYEQYF. The full variable domain, with the rest looked up from reference TRBV7-9 and TRBJ2-7, is DTGVSQNPRHKITKRGQNVTFRCDPISEHNRLYWYRQTLGQGPEFLTYFQNEAQLEKSRLLSDRFSAERPKGSFSTLEIQRTEQGDSAMYLCASSLVLAGSSYEQYFGPGTRLTVT.

The V call is TRBV5-1, the J call TRBJ2-3, with 7 bases that match TRBD2. Germline values: CDR1 SGHRS, CDR2 YFSETQ. The CDR3 covers 16 residues. The V and J ends lost 1 base and 0 bases, in that order; junction bases with no gene match: 5. This CDR3 is CASSLSGATSTDTQYF. The CDR3 DNA is TGCGCCAGCAGCTTGAGCGGGGCCACTAGCACAGATACGCAGTATTTT.

The CDR3 is CATSRDKAGGGYEQYF. For the CDR3, the DNA is TGTGCCACCAGCAGAGATAAGGCAGGAGGCGGTTACGAGCAGTACTTC. V and J are TRBV15 and TRBJ2-7, with a weak D call TRBD2 (5 bases). Between the trimmed V and J ends, which lost 0 bases and 4 bases, there was a span of 16 bases. This CDR3 is built from 16 residues. Germline CDR1 reads LNHNV; CDR2 reads YYDKDF (reference sequence).

The chain has TRBV9 and TRBJ2-5; TRBD1 matches at 9 bases. Germline V gives CDR1 SGDLS, CDR2 YYNGEE. V shed 4 bases, J shed 3 bases, and the junction held 1 base outside the gene matches. This CDR3 spans 13 amino acids. This CDR3 is CASSRTGEETQYF. As DNA, the CDR3 is TGTGCCAGCAGCCGGACAGGGGAAGAGACCCAGTACTTC. The variable domain in full, with the rest retrieved from reference TRBV9 and TRBJ2-5, is DSGVTQTPKHLITATGQRVTLRCSPRSGDLSVYWYQQSLDQGLQFLIQYYNGEERAKGNILERFSAQQFPDLHSELNLSSLELGDSALYFCASSRTGEETQYFGPGTRLLVL.

This chain connects TRBV5-4 to TRBJ2-2; 11 positions match TRBD2. Trimming removed 3 bases from V and 2 bases from J; junction bases left unmatched: 9. The CDR3 is 18 amino acids. Looked up from germline, CDR1 is SGHNT and CDR2 is YYREEE (reference sequence). The CDR3 spells CASSSDSSGGINTGELFF. Here the CDR3 DNA reads TGTGCCAGCAGCTCTGACTCTAGCGGGGGGATCAACACCGGGGAGCTGTTTTTT.

This chain connects TRBV9 to TRBJ2-5; 11 bases map to TRBD2. This CDR3 is built from 15 residues. Germline V gene sequence: CDR1 SGDLS, CDR2 YYNGEE. V lost 4 bases, J lost 2 bases, and 4 bases stayed unmatched. The CDR3 here is CASSPRLAGQETQYF. Written as DNA, the CDR3 is TGTGCCAGCAGCCCCAGACTAGCGGGACAAGAGACCCAGTACTTC.

This chain uses TRBV4-1 with TRBJ2-7, with TRBD1 matching over 9 bases. The CDR3 has 15 residues. Per the germline V gene, CDR1 is MGHRA and CDR2 is YSYEKL. The V and J ends lost 7 bases and 4 bases, in that order; junction bases with no gene match: 11. CDR3 DNA sequence: TGCGCCAGCAAGGGCTCAGGACAGGGGCCGTACGAGCAGTACTTC. Translating gives CASKGSGQGPYEQYF.

This sequence joins TRBV5-1 and TRBJ2-7; 9 bases fit TRBD1. The junction had 5 bases not matched to a gene; V was cut back by 4 bases and J by 0 bases. CDR1 and CDR2 (germline): SGHRS, YFSETQ. The CDR3 consists of 15 residues. CDR3 region: CASSRADRGSYEQYF. In DNA, the CDR3 is TGCGCCAGCAGCCGGGCGGACAGGGGCTCCTACGAGCAGTACTTC.